This T cell receptor (beta chain) was recorded in a study of cytomegalovirus exposure and HLA in healthy donors. The CDR3 contains 14 residues. CDR1 and CDR2 from the germline V gene are LGHNA and YSLEER. Trimming took 0 bases from V and 7 from J, leaving 12 bases between them. 13 Jbeta primers and 60 Vbeta primers were used for the PCR. Clones were read by immunoSEQ multiplex PCR, and TCRdb kept only the in-frame ones, dropping some. The sample records about 41,000 clones, around 85% being singletons. The sequencing input was PBMCs. The receptor's source is a middle-aged man in good health and CMV-seronegative. The chain has TRBV4-3 and TRBJ2-5, with D possibly being TRBD1 (6 bases). CDR3 sequence: CASSQEGAGRTQYF. The DNA for the CDR3 is TGCGCCAGCAGCCAAGAGGGGGCAGGGCGGACCCAGTACTTC.